The 7 T cell receptor beta chains reported below all come from one sample, sequenced in a study of T cell repertoires in cytomegalovirus infection. In TCRdb, the reads were re-called with MiXCR into one record per CDR3 protein. Of 7,500 to 9,000 distinct CDR3 sequences in the sample, approximately 49% were seen once. The antigens these receptors bind are not known. The specimen sequenced was PBMCs, sequenced either directly or after in vitro stimulation (not recorded which). The receptors were gathered from a human donor in good health (CMV status not recorded). Some clones in this sample may be carry-over from other donors' samples.

The chain employs TRBV7-7 and TRBJ2-2; D may be TRBD1 (5 bases). Germline assignment: CDR1 SSHAT and CDR2 FNYEAQ (reference sequence). V was shortened by 2 bases and J by 4 bases, with 11 bases between the two germline ends. The CDR3 has 15 amino acids. In DNA, the CDR3 is TGTGCCAGCAGCTTAACAGGCCATGGCACCGGGGAGCTGTTTTTT. As protein: CASSLTGHGTGELFF.

This clonotype has just a few counts. The chain combines TRBV28 with TRBJ1-2, with D hard to call. This CDR3 has 13 amino acids. Trimming stripped 2 bases from V and 8 bases from J, with 12 bases between. Germline CDR1 is MDHEN and CDR2 is SYDVKM. The CDR3 DNA reads as TGTGCCAGCAGTTTAACCGGGTCCGGCGGCTACACCTTC. It is translated as CASSLTGSGGYTF.

A remark on this clonotype: One end of the junction does not line up with germline, which may come from a read error. The chain combines TRBV12-5 with TRBJ2-1; D call uncertain. CDR3 length equals 19 residues. The germline V gene has CDR1 LGHNT and CDR2 FRNRAP. The CDR3, as DNA: TGTGCTAGTGTTTTGGTATCGGTAATAGTTGCCGTCCCCTCCCCGGAGCAGTTCTTC. Protein: CASVLVSVIVAVPSPEQFF.

Points on this clonotype: Given a much more abundant clone one base away, this may be a read error. This CDR3 fails to terminate in the conserved phenylalanine or tryptophan, so it likely reflects a read error. The CDR3 spells CASSLENSVNTGELFL. CDR3 nucleotide sequence: TGTGCCAGCAGCTTGGAGAATAGCGTCAACACCGGGGAGCTGTTTTTG. The rearrangement links TRBV7-6 to TRBJ2-2, with D possibly being TRBD2 (5 bases). Trimming left V 3 bases short and J 2 bases short, with 13 bases between. This CDR3 is built from 16 residues. Germline CDR1 is SGHVS and CDR2 is FNYEAQ.

The J gene is TRBJ1-1, the V gene TRBV6-1, with D tentatively TRBD1 (6 bases). The germline V gene has CDR1 MNHNS and CDR2 SASEGT. Trimming shortened V by 6 bases and J by 1 base, and 15 bases separated the two germline ends. The CDR3 covers 15 residues. The CDR3 nucleotides are TGTGCCAGCAGCCGCAAACCGACAGGGAACACTGAAGCTTTCTTT. Translation: CASSRKPTGNTEAFF.

This clonotype was seen only a few times. The chain recombines TRBV14 with TRBJ1-1; 8 nucleotides match TRBD1. Per germline, CDR1 SGHDN and CDR2 FVKESK. CDR3 length: 14 residues. With 4 bases clipped from V and 3 bases from J, the junction kept 4 bases outside the gene matches. The CDR3 loop is CASSRTGMDTEAFF. The CDR3 nucleotides read TGTGCCAGCAGCCGGACAGGGATGGACACTGAAGCTTTCTTT.

Notes on this clonotype: This may be a read error, as it is one base from a much larger clone. The chain is built from TRBV28 and TRBJ2-1, with D tentatively TRBD1 or TRBD2 (5 bases each). Trimming pared 8 bases from V and 4 bases from J, leaving 24 bases between. Germline V gene lookup returns CDR1 MDHEN and CDR2 SYDVKM. The CDR3 runs to 17 residues. Written as DNA, the CDR3 is TGTGCCAGCCCGGGGCCGGTTGGGATAGCTTCTTACAATGAGCAGTTCTTC. This encodes CASPGPVGIASYNEQFF.